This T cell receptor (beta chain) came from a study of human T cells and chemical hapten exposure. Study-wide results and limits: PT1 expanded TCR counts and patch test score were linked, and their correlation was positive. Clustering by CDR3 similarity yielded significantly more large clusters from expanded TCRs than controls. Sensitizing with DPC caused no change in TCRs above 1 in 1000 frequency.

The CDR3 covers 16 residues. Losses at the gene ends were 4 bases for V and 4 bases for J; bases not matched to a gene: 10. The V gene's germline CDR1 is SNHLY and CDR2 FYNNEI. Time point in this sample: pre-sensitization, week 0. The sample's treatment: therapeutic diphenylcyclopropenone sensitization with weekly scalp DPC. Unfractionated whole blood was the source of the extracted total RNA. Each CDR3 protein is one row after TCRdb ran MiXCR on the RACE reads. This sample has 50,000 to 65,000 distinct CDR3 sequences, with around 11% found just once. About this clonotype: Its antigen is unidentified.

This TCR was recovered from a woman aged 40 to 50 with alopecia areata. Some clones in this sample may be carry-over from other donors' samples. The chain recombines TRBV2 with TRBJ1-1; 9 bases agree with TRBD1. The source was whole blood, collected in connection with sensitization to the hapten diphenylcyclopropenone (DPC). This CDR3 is CASSGGQGVGRTEAFF. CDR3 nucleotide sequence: TGTGCCAGCAGTGGGGGACAGGGCGTGGGGCGCACTGAAGCTTTCTTT. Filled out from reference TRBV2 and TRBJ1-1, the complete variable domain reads EPEVTQTPSHQVTQMGQEVILRCVPISNHLYFYWYRQILGQKVEFLVSFYNNEISEKSEIFDDQFSVERPDGSNFTLKIRSTKLEDSAMYFCASSGGQGVGRTEAFFGQGTRLTVV.